The 13 T cell receptor beta chains listed next were all sequenced from one sample in a study of blood T cell repertoires in COVID-19. Data came from immunoSEQ multiplex PCR; TCRdb stores just in-frame clones and leaves some out. The sample records around 270,000 clones, approximately 86% being singletons. Sequencing used peripheral blood. The receptors were gathered from a woman in her sixties with COVID-19, enrolled during active disease.

The rearrangement links TRBV2 to TRBJ2-1, with 8 bases identical to TRBD1. CDR3 length equals 13 residues. Germline V lookup: CDR1 SNHLY, CDR2 FYNNEI. V lost 6 bases, J lost 6 bases, and 4 bases stayed unmatched. The CDR3 is CASSLGQGNEQFF. The CDR3 region has the DNA TGTGCCAGCAGCTTAGGACAGGGCAATGAGCAGTTCTTC. Filled out from reference TRBV2 and TRBJ2-1, the complete variable domain reads EPEVTQTPSHQVTQMGQEVILRCVPISNHLYFYWYRQILGQKVEFLVSFYNNEISEKSEIFDDQFSVERPDGSNFTLKIRSTKLEDSAMYFCASSLGQGNEQFFGPGTRLTVL.

The J gene is TRBJ2-7, the V gene TRBV3-1 (or the pseudogene TRBV3-2); D remains unclear. V was pared by 4 bases and J by 6 bases, with 10 bases between. This CDR3 has 12 amino acids. Per the germline V gene, CDR1 is LGHDT and CDR2 is YNNKEL (reference sequence). The CDR3 reads CASSRRDTEQYF. The CDR3 DNA is TGTGCCAGCAGCCGTCGCGACACCGAGCAGTACTTC.

This rearrangement joins TRBV7-2 to TRBJ2-6; 8 bases are shared with TRBD1. The CDR3 spans 17 residues. Germline V CDR1 and CDR2: SGHTA, FQGNSA. Losses at the gene ends were 1 base for V and 1 base for J; bases not matched to a gene: 3. The CDR3 nucleotides are TGTGCCAGCAGCTTAGTGACAGGGGTTTCTGGGGCCAACGTCCTGACTTTC. This sequence encodes CASSLVTGVSGANVLTF.

The J gene is TRBJ1-2, the V gene TRBV29-1; no clear D gene. The CDR3 is 12 residues long. Germline assignment: CDR1 SQVTM and CDR2 ANQGSEA. Trimming removed 7 bases from V and 2 bases from J, with 11 bases in between. The CDR3 DNA follows: TGCAGCGGAGGAACGGAGAACTATGGCTACACCTTC. Encoded protein: CSGGTENYGYTF.

This clone was observed a handful of times. The chain joins TRBV29-1 to TRBJ2-3, with 8 bases that match TRBD2. The ends lost 3 bases at V and 1 base at J; junction bases unmatched: 12. The CDR3 has 17 residues. CDR1 is SQVTM and CDR2 is ANQGSEA in the germline V gene. The CDR3 nucleotides read TGCAGCGTTGATAGGCCCGGGACTAGGAGCCGCACAGATACGCAGTATTTT. It yields the protein CSVDRPGTRSRTDTQYF.

This clone was found a few times. This chain uses TRBV29-1 with TRBJ2-1; D unresolved. The CDR3 consists of 13 residues. The germline CDR1 and CDR2 sequences are SQVTM and ANQGSEA. Trimming pared 2 bases from V and 10 bases from J, leaving 15 bases between. In DNA form, the CDR3 reads TGCAGCGTTGAATTAGGAGTTTCCCCCGAGCAGTTCTTC. The encoded protein is CSVELGVSPEQFF.

This chain uses TRBV9 with TRBJ1-3; D perhaps matches TRBD1 (6 bases). Trimming stripped 3 bases from V and 2 bases from J, with 9 bases between. The CDR3 contains 14 residues. Germline CDR1 reads SGDLS; CDR2 reads YYNGEE. The CDR3 DNA sequence: TGTGCCAGCAGCGAGAGACAGGCTGGAAACACCATATATTTT. It translates to CASSERQAGNTIYF.

J is TRBJ2-1 and V is TRBV30; TRBD2 matches at 10 bases. V gave up 0 bases and J gave up 5 bases; unmatched junction bases: 7. Per germline, CDR1 GTSNPN and CDR2 SVGIG (reference sequence). The CDR3 contains 16 residues. The CDR3 coding sequence is TGTGCCTGGAGTGTACGGAGAGCGGGAGGGAACAATGAGCAGTTCTTC. Amino acid sequence: CAWSVRRAGGNNEQFF.

The chain joins TRBV20-1 to TRBJ1-2; the D is unclear. From germline, CDR1 is DFQATT and CDR2 SNEGSKA (reference sequence). There are 11 residues in the CDR3. V was shortened by 1 base and J by 7 bases, with 7 bases between the two germline ends. CDR3 in amino acids: CSARVSAGYTF. In DNA form, the CDR3 reads TGCAGTGCTAGAGTCAGTGCTGGCTACACCTTC.

The chain has TRBV3-1 (or the pseudogene TRBV3-2) and TRBJ2-7; D might be TRBD2 (5 bases). Germline-derived CDR1 and CDR2 are LGHDT and YNNKEL (reference sequence). Trimming removed 1 base at V and 9 bases at J, with 10 bases between. CDR3 length: 12 amino acids. CDR3 nucleotide sequence: TGTGCCAGCAGCCAAGGACTCGGAGGGCAGTACTTC. Protein product: CASSQGLGGQYF.

There are a few counts of this clone. This sequence joins TRBV6-5 and TRBJ2-1; 7 nucleotides align to TRBD2. This CDR3 comprises 13 residues. Germline V gene lookup returns CDR1 MNHEY and CDR2 SVGAGI. Trimming cost V 7 bases and J 7 bases; bases outside gene matches: 7. In nucleotides, the CDR3 is TGTGCCAGCACCCTGTGGGGGGGAAATGAGCAGTTCTTC. This sequence encodes CASTLWGGNEQFF.

The rearrangement uses TRBV15 and TRBJ2-5, with 10 bases identical to TRBD1. The CDR3 loop spans 16 amino acids. Germline assignment: CDR1 LNHNV and CDR2 YYDKDF (reference sequence). J gave up 4 bases and V 4 bases, and 9 bases lay outside the gene matches. The CDR3 loop reads CATSIRLGQGGETQYF. The CDR3 nucleotides read TGTGCCACCAGCATTCGGTTAGGACAGGGGGGAGAGACCCAGTACTTC.

V and J are TRBV4-3 and TRBJ2-1; 12 nucleotides align to TRBD2. The germline V gene encodes CDR1 LGHNA and CDR2 YSLEER. The length of the CDR3 is 18 residues. Trimming took 3 bases from V and 0 from J; bases not matched to a gene: 6. CDR3 DNA sequence: TGCGCCAGCAGCCAGGGACTAGCGGGCGCCAGCTCCTACAATGAGCAGTTCTTC. This codes for CASSQGLAGASSYNEQFF.